What follows are 30 T cell receptor beta chains derived from one specimen sequenced in a study of Tregs in tolerant kidney transplant recipients. Recipients received nonmyeloablative bone marrow transplants from related graft donors, with transient mixed chimerism. Measured with immunoSEQ multiplex PCR; TCRdb has only the in-frame clones, and not every one. The sample includes around 50,000 clones, about 90% of them seen just once. The source was CD8+ T cells from blood (PBMCs), collected 24 months after the transplant. The receptors derive from a human patient who received a combined kidney and bone marrow transplant. Some T cells may be supplied by the graft donor.

This clone appeared a few times. The gene calls are TRBV29-1 and TRBJ1-2; D call uncertain. V gave up 7 bases and J gave up 0 bases, with 12 bases separating them. The CDR3 extends over 13 amino acids. Germline assignment: CDR1 SQVTM and CDR2 ANQGSEA. The CDR3 sequence: CSAAVRANYGYTF. The CDR3 bases are TGCAGCGCCGCGGTCCGAGCTAACTATGGCTACACCTTC.

The chain couples TRBV27 to TRBJ2-1; D is possibly TRBD2 (5 bases). V shed 5 bases and J shed 3 bases, with 14 bases lying between them. Germline loops: CDR1 MNHEY, CDR2 SMNVEV (reference sequence). The CDR3 totals 15 residues. In DNA, the CDR3 is TGTGCCAGCAGTCCAACACGGGAAATCTACAATGAGCAGTTCTTC. This gives the protein CASSPTREIYNEQFF.

The chain couples TRBV7-9 to TRBJ1-1; the D gene is possibly TRBD1 (6 bases). This CDR3 contains 17 residues. V was pared by 6 bases and J by 3 bases, with 23 bases between. Germline V gene lookup returns CDR1 SEHNR and CDR2 FQNEAQ (reference sequence). In DNA form, the CDR3 reads TGTGCCAGCAGTTCAACAATATCAACAGGGCGCCACACTGAAGCTTTCTTT. It encodes CASSSTISTGRHTEAFF.

The chain joins TRBV15 to TRBJ2-7, with D perhaps TRBD1 (8 bases). Germline assignment: CDR1 LNHNV and CDR2 YYDKDF (reference sequence). The germline V and J ends were trimmed by 9 bases and 5 bases, with 20 bases remaining between them. This CDR3 spans 14 amino acids. This CDR3 is CATMMDREGNEQYF. CDR3 in DNA: TGTGCCACGATGATGGACAGGGAGGGAAACGAGCAGTACTTC.

The rearrangement joins TRBV15 to TRBJ2-2; possible D gene TRBD1, 7 bases. Germline V gives CDR1 LNHNV, CDR2 YYDKDF (reference sequence). V was shortened by 0 bases and J by 0 bases, with 11 bases between the two germline ends. The CDR3 length is 17 residues. In DNA, the CDR3 is TGTGCCACCAGCAGAGATCGCGGGACAGCGAACACCGGGGAGCTGTTTTTT. This gives the protein CATSRDRGTANTGELFF.

The chain uses TRBV7-9 and TRBJ1-3, with D tentatively TRBD1 (5 bases). Germline values: CDR1 SEHNR, CDR2 FQNEAQ (reference sequence). The CDR3 is made up of 13 amino acids. The germline V and J ends were trimmed by 5 bases and 4 bases, with 9 bases remaining between them. CDR3 sequence reads: CASSPAGGNTIYF. CDR3 in DNA: TGTGCCAGCAGCCCCGCAGGGGGAAACACCATATATTTT.

This sequence joins TRBV7-6 and TRBJ1-5; a possible D gene is TRBD1 (5 bases). This CDR3 spans 14 amino acids. V was shortened by 3 bases and J by 7 bases, with 13 bases between the two germline ends. Germline V gene data show CDR1 as SGHVS and CDR2 as FNYEAQ. CDR3 coding DNA: TGTGCCAGCAGCTTCGGGGGGAAGGGACAGCCCCAGCATTTT. Translating it yields CASSFGGKGQPQHF. Looking up the rest from reference TRBV7-6 and TRBJ1-5 gives the full variable domain: GAGVSQSPRYKVTKRGQDVALRCDPISGHVSLYWYRQALGQGPEFLTYFNYEAQQDKSGLPNDRFSAERPEGSISTLTIQRTEQRDSAMYRCASSFGGKGQPQHFGDGTRLSIL.

This chain connects TRBV7-2 to TRBJ2-7; D ambiguous. The CDR3 sequence is 13 residues long. Trimming removed 5 bases at V and 2 bases at J, with 10 bases between. The germline V gene encodes CDR1 SGHTA and CDR2 FQGNSA. In DNA, the CDR3 is TGTGCCAGCAGCGCGAATTTAGCCTACGAGCAGTACTTC. Translated, it gives CASSANLAYEQYF. Based on the CDR3 plus reference TRBV7-2 and TRBJ2-7, the full variable domain is GAGVSQSPSNKVTEKGKDVELRCDPISGHTALYWYRQSLGQGLEFLIYFQGNSAPDKSGLPSDRFSAERTGGSVSTLTIQRTQQEDSAVYLCASSANLAYEQYFGPGTRLTVT.

V usage is TRBV4-1 and J usage is TRBJ1-1; possible D gene TRBD1, 6 bases. Looked up from germline, CDR1 is MGHRA and CDR2 is YSYEKL. V lost 4 bases and J 2 bases, leaving 11 bases between the germline ends. The CDR3 runs 14 residues. CDR3 nucleotides: TGCGCCAGCAGCCGGGGCAGGGGAAACACTGAAGCTTTCTTT. It translates to CASSRGRGNTEAFF.

This chain links TRBV4-1 with TRBJ2-3; 11 nucleotides agree with TRBD2. Germline trimming cut 4 bases from V and 2 bases from J; bases unmatched to any gene: 11. CDR1 and CDR2 from the germline V gene are MGHRA and YSYEKL. The CDR3 has 18 amino acids. The CDR3 DNA reads TGCGCCAGCAGCCTCCGGAGCGCTAGCGGGGGGCCCACAGATACGCAGTATTTT. It codes for CASSLRSASGGPTDTQYF.

The chain combines TRBV4-1 with TRBJ2-4; no clear D. The CDR3 loop spans 14 amino acids. CDR1 and CDR2 from the germline V gene are MGHRA and YSYEKL. The V gene lost 4 bases and the J gene lost 1 base, with 8 bases spanning the gap. This CDR3 is CASSPLSAKNIQYF. The CDR3 bases are TGCGCCAGCAGCCCGCTTAGTGCCAAAAACATTCAGTACTTC.

This clone occurred once. For the CDR3, the DNA is TGTGCCAGCAGCCCCCCCGGGGGGGCCCGCGAGCAGTACTTC. Protein product: CASSPPGGAREQYF. The chain combines TRBV7-6 with TRBJ2-5, with 8 positions matching TRBD2. TRBJ2-7 explains the end of the DNA better; the J call may be wrong. This CDR3 spans 14 amino acids. The V gene's germline CDR1 is SGHVS and CDR2 FNYEAQ.

This rearrangement joins TRBV7-9 to TRBJ2-3; 9 bases line up with TRBD2. Per germline, CDR1 SEHNR and CDR2 FQNEAQ (reference sequence). The junction had 17 bases not matched to a gene; V was cut back by 5 bases and J by 2 bases. This CDR3 has 19 residues. This CDR3 reads CASSDERRLAEPFTDTQYF. The CDR3 coding sequence is TGTGCCAGCAGCGATGAGCGGAGACTAGCGGAACCGTTCACAGATACGCAGTATTTT.

The J gene is TRBJ1-2, the V gene TRBV2; D is perhaps TRBD1 (5 bases). Germline V CDR1 and CDR2: SNHLY, FYNNEI. The length of the CDR3 is 15 residues. V was clipped by 6 bases and J by 0 bases, with 14 bases between them. The CDR3 region is CASRAGYRTNYGYTF. CDR3 bases: TGTGCCAGCAGGGCAGGGTATAGAACTAACTATGGCTACACCTTC.

The chain carries TRBV30 and TRBJ1-2, with D maybe TRBD1 (6 bases). The CDR3 is 14 amino acids. Germline V lookup: CDR1 GTSNPN, CDR2 SVGIG (reference sequence). With 2 bases removed from V and 4 bases from J, the gap between germline ends came to 14 bases. DNA of the CDR3: TGTGCCTGGAGTAGCGGACAGTGGGGCTATGGCTACACCTTC. It codes for CAWSSGQWGYGYTF. The variable domain in full, with the rest retrieved from reference TRBV30 and TRBJ1-2, is SQTIHQWPATLVQPVGSPLSLECTVEGTSNPNLYWYRQAAGRGLQLLFYSVGIGQISSEVPQNLSASRPQDRQFILSSKKLLLSDSGFYLCAWSSGQWGYGYTFGSGTRLTVV.

The genes are TRBV11-1 and TRBJ2-1; 12 nucleotides line up with TRBD2. J lost 10 bases, V lost 2 bases, and 6 bases had no gene match. CDR3 length: 15 amino acids. Germline V gene sequence: CDR1 SGHAT, CDR2 FQDESV (reference sequence). CDR3 sequence (DNA): TGTGCCAGCAGCTTAAGTACTAGCGGGAGGCACGAGCAGTTCTTC. This translates into CASSLSTSGRHEQFF.

The V and J genes are TRBV30 and TRBJ2-7; TRBD2 aligns across 7 bases. J lost 3 bases, V lost 2 bases, and 4 bases had no gene match. Germline loops: CDR1 GTSNPN, CDR2 SVGIG (reference sequence). The length of the CDR3 is 13 residues. CDR3 nucleotide sequence: TGTGCCTGGAGTTCTAGCGGATACTACGAGCAGTACTTC. Translating it yields CAWSSSGYYEQYF.

This chain joins TRBV7-8 and TRBJ2-7; TRBD2 matches 7 bases. Trimming at V came to 2 bases and at J to 3 bases, leaving 1 base not matched to a gene. Germline V CDR1 and CDR2: SGHVS, FQNEAQ. The CDR3 has 13 residues. The CDR3 nucleotides are TGTGCCAGCAGCTTACAGCGGGACTACGAGCAGTACTTC. It codes for CASSLQRDYEQYF.

The J gene is TRBJ2-7, the V gene TRBV7-2; 10 bases map to TRBD1. Germline trimming cut 5 bases from V and 4 bases from J; bases unmatched to any gene: 11. Germline CDR1 SGHTA, CDR2 FQGNSA. The CDR3 length is 16 residues. The CDR3, as DNA: TGTGCCAGCAGCCTAATCTTCGGGACAGGGGATTACGAGCAGTACTTC. It specifies CASSLIFGTGDYEQYF.

The rearrangement joins TRBV11-1 to TRBJ2-7; 7 bases line up with TRBD1. The CDR3 covers 15 residues. Germline trimming cut 3 bases from V and 2 bases from J; bases unmatched to any gene: 7. CDR1 SGHAT and CDR2 FQDESV come from the germline V gene (reference sequence). CDR3: CASSFGTAGPYEQYF. The CDR3, as DNA: TGTGCCAGCAGCTTTGGGACAGCTGGACCCTACGAGCAGTACTTC.

V is TRBV14 and J is TRBJ2-1; 10 nucleotides agree with TRBD2. The V segment lost 0 bases and the J segment 1 base; nucleotides outside the gene matches: 9. The CDR3 covers 19 residues. The V gene's germline CDR1 is SGHDN and CDR2 FVKESK. This CDR3 is CASSQEPFTSGVSYNEQFF. The CDR3 nucleotides read TGTGCCAGCAGCCAAGAGCCCTTTACTAGCGGGGTATCCTACAATGAGCAGTTCTTC.

By sample fraction, this clone is medium-sized. The rearrangement uses TRBV5-4 and TRBJ2-7; D is possibly TRBD1 (6 bases). The CDR3 has 15 amino acids. Germline values: CDR1 SGHNT, CDR2 YYREEE (reference sequence). Trimming shortened V by 3 bases and J by 9 bases, and 22 bases separated the two germline ends. The CDR3 DNA follows: TGTGCCAGCAGCTCCCAGGTGGGGGCTTCGACCTGGCAGTACTTC. It translates to CASSSQVGASTWQYF.

This chain uses TRBV7-3 with TRBJ2-1, with 13 bases that match TRBD2. Germline V gene sequence: CDR1 SGHTA, CDR2 FQGTGA. The CDR3 runs 13 residues. The V segment lost 4 bases and the J segment 15 bases; nucleotides outside the gene matches: 6. This CDR3 reads CASSSTSGGERFF. Written as DNA, the CDR3 is TGTGCCAGCAGCTCTACTAGCGGGGGGGAGAGGTTCTTC.

CDR3 DNA sequence: TGTGCCAGCAGGGCTATAAGGACAGGGGGAGTAGTGTACTTC. Translating it yields CASRAIRTGGVVYF. The chain has TRBV27 and TRBJ2-7; the match to TRBD1 covers 10 bases. CDR1 and CDR2 (germline): MNHEY, SMNVEV (reference sequence). V shed 6 bases and J 12 bases; nucleotides not matched to a gene: 14. The CDR3 consists of 14 residues.

This chain joins TRBV28 and TRBJ2-7; perhaps TRBD1 as D (5 bases). The V end was cut by 3 bases, the J end by 2 bases, with 11 bases between. This CDR3 is 14 amino acids long. The germline V gene encodes CDR1 MDHEN and CDR2 SYDVKM. The DNA of the CDR3 is TGTGCCAGCAGTTTTAGGGGTTCCCCCTACGAGCAGTACTTC. Translation gives CASSFRGSPYEQYF. Full variable domain (rest looked up from reference TRBV28 and TRBJ2-7): DVKVTQSSRYLVKRTGEKVFLECVQDMDHENMFWYRQDPGLGLRLIYFSYDVKMKEKGDIPEGYSVSREKKERFSLILESASTNQTSMYLCASSFRGSPYEQYFGPGTRLTVT.

This clone is labeled as medium-sized. The chain combines TRBV14 with TRBJ2-1; 11 bases align to TRBD1. Germline V gene sequence: CDR1 SGHDN, CDR2 FVKESK. Trimming removed 3 bases from V and 5 bases from J; junction bases left unmatched: 6. The CDR3 is 16 residues long. CDR3 in amino acids: CASSHPPGQGDNEQFF. CDR3 coding DNA: TGTGCCAGCAGCCATCCTCCGGGACAGGGGGACAATGAGCAGTTCTTC.

The chain has TRBV29-1 and TRBJ1-3, with 11 bases matching TRBD1. V dropped 3 bases and J dropped 0; count of bases not matched to a gene: 7. This CDR3 is 17 amino acids long. CDR1 is SQVTM, CDR2 ANQGSEA, per germline. The CDR3 bases are TGCAGCGTTGATAGGACAGGGGGCTTTACCTCTGGAAACACCATATATTTT. It encodes CSVDRTGGFTSGNTIYF.

V usage is TRBV7-6 and J usage is TRBJ2-7, with 11 nucleotides matching TRBD2. The CDR3 spans 17 residues. Germline assignment: CDR1 SGHVS and CDR2 FNYEAQ. V lost 5 bases, J lost 0 bases, and 9 bases stayed unmatched. The CDR3 spells CASSPHPLAGGSYEQYF. CDR3 sequence (DNA): TGTGCCAGCAGCCCCCACCCTCTAGCGGGGGGCTCCTACGAGCAGTACTTC.

This chain links TRBV21-1 with TRBJ2-7; the DNA was not compared with TRBD2, the D call given in the table. TRBV21-1 is classified as a pseudogene. The CDR3 consists of 17 residues. CDR3 DNA: TGTGCCAGCAGCAAAGGGCGACTTCCCCGTCGGGCCTACGAGCAGTACTTC. Its protein product is CASSKGRLPRRAYEQYF.

The chain joins TRBV30 to TRBJ2-1; TRBD2 aligns across 16 bases. The V segment lost 4 bases and the J segment 2 bases; nucleotides outside the gene matches: 2. CDR3 length: 16 residues. The V gene's germline CDR1 is GTSNPN and CDR2 SVGIG (reference sequence). This CDR3 is CAWTGLAGGTYNEQFF. The CDR3 DNA reads TGTGCCTGGACGGGACTAGCGGGAGGGACCTACAATGAGCAGTTCTTC.